This T cell receptor beta chain was profiled in a study of T-cell memory formation after mild COVID-19. Study-wide background: Largely donor-specific sequence clusters came from two donors.

Trimming took 0 bases from V and 0 from J; bases not matched to a gene: 7. Germline V CDR1 and CDR2: LNHNV, YYDKDF (reference sequence). The CDR3 contains 17 residues. Study results and limitations: The authors left the SARS-CoV-2 specificity of second-wave clones peaking on day 37 unconfirmed. That cross-reactive memory joined was suggested by some responding clones appearing in pre-infection memory.

A remark on this clonotype: Its antigen remains unknown.

TCR alpha and TCR beta cDNA libraries with sample barcodes and UMIs came from 5'RACE using constant-segment primers. MiXCR, run by TCRdb on the 5' RACE reads, gives a single entry per CDR3 protein. Seen here are roughly 510,000 distinct CDR3 sequences, 15% to 20% observed once, and the top ten hold around 8.1%. The TCR was taken from an adult woman who had mild COVID-19 (a few samples of this study predate the infection). Cell type and time point are not known. The source material was PBMCs or a T cell subset sorted from them (not recorded which). The chain combines TRBV15 with TRBJ2-7, with 8 bases aligning to TRBD2. Written as DNA, the CDR3 is TGTGCCACCAGCAGAGATCGGTGGGGGACTAGCTCCTACGAGCAGTACTTC. It codes for CATSRDRWGTSSYEQYF. The whole variable domain, filled in from reference TRBV15 and TRBJ2-7, reads DAMVIQNPRYQVTQFGKPVTLSCSQTLNHNVMYWYQQKSSQAPKLLFHYYDKDFNNEADTPDNFQSRRPNTSFCFLDIRSPGLGDTAMYLCATSRDRWGTSSYEQYFGPGTRLTVT.